This TCR beta chain was sequenced in a study of identical twins. Study-level results: In drawing conclusions, the study used cross-sectional statistical analysis and did not follow the same donors.

All of the donors were Caucasians in good health. CDR1 SGHRS and CDR2 YFSETQ come from the germline V gene. There are 15 residues in the CDR3. About this clonotype itself: Antigen specificity is unknown. A much larger clone differs by one base, so this may be a read error.

The authors used template switching to add a universal primer site and gave cDNA unique molecular identifiers. TCRdb fed the 5' RACE reads into MiXCR, producing one record per CDR3 protein. The sample has approximately 590,000 distinct CDR3 sequences; roughly 9.9% are singletons. The data were also submitted as part of a second study, on yellow fever vaccine responses in identical twins.

The TCR sequence derives from a woman in her late teens or twenties in good health. The rearrangement links TRBV5-1 to TRBJ2-1, with D unresolved. The sequenced sample was PBMCs. CDR3 sequence reads: CACSLYPSSYNEQFF. CDR3 in DNA: TGCGCCTGCAGCTTGTATCCAAGCTCCTACAATGAGCAGTTCTTC. The complete variable domain, with remaining parts taken from reference TRBV5-1 and TRBJ2-1, reads KAGVTQTPRYLIKTRGQQVTLSCSPISGHRSVSWYQQTPGQGLQFLFEYFSETQRNKGNFPGRFSGRQFSNSRSEMNVSTLELGDSALYLCACSLYPSSYNEQFFGPGTRLTVL.